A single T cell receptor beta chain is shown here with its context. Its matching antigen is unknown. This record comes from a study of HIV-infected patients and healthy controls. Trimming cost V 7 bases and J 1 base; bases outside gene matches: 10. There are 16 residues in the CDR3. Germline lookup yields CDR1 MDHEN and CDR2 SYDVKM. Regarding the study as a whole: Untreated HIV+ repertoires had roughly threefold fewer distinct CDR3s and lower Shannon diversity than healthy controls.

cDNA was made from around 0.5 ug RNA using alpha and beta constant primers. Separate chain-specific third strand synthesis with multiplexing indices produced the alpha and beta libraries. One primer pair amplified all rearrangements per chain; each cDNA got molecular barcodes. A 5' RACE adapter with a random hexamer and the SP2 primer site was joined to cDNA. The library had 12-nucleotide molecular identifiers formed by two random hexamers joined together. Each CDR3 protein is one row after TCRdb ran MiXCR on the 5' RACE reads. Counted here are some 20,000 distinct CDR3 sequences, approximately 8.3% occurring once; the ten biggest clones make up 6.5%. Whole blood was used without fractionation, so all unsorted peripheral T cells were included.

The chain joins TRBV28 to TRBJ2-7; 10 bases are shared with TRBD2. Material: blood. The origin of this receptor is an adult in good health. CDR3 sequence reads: CASTSSGSYLSYEQYF. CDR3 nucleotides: TGTGCCAGCACATCTAGCGGGAGCTATCTATCCTACGAGCAGTACTTC.